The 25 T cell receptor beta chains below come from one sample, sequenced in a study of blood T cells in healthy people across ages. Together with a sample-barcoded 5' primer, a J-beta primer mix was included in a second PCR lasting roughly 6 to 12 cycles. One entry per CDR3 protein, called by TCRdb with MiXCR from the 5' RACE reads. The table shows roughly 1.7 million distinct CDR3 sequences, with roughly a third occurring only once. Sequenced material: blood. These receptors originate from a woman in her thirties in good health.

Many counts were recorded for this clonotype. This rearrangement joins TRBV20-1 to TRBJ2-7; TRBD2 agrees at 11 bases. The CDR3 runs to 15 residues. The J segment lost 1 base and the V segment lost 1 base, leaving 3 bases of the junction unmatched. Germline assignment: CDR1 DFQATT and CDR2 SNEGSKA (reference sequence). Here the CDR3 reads CSARGGTSGSYEQYF. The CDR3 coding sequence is TGCAGTGCTAGAGGAGGGACTAGCGGATCCTACGAGCAGTACTTC.

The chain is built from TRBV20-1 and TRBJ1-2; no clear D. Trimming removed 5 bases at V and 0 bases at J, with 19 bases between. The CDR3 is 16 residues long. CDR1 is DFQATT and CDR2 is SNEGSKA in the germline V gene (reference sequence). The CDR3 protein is CSAESASKRSNYGYTF. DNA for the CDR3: TGCAGTGCTGAGTCGGCGTCGAAGCGTTCTAACTATGGCTACACCTTC.

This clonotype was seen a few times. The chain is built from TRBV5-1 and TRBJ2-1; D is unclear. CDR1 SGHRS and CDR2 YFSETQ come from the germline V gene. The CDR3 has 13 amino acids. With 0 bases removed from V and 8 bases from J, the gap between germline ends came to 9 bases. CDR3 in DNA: TGCGCCAGCAGCTTGGATTTTACGGATGAGCAGTTCTTC. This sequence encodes CASSLDFTDEQFF.

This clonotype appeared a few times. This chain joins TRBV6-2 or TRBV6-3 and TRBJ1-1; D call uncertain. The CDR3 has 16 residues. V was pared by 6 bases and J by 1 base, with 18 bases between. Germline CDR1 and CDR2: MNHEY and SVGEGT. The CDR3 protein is CASRPGPRRSNTEAFF. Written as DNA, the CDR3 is TGTGCCAGCAGACCCGGCCCCCGGCGATCGAACACTGAAGCTTTCTTT.

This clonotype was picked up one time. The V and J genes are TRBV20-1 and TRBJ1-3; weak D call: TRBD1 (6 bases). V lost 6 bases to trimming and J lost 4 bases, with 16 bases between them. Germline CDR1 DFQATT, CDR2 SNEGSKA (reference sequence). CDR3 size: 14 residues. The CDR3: CSATVTGGGNTIYF. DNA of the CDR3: TGCAGTGCGACGGTCACCGGGGGCGGAAACACCATATATTTT.

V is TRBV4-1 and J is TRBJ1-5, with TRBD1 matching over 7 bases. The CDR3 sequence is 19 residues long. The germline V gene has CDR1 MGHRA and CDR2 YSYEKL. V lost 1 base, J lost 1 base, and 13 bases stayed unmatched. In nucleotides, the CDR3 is TGCGCCAGCAGCCAAGTTTCGGCCGGACAGGCCACGAGCAATCAGCCCCAGCATTTT. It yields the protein CASSQVSAGQATSNQPQHF.

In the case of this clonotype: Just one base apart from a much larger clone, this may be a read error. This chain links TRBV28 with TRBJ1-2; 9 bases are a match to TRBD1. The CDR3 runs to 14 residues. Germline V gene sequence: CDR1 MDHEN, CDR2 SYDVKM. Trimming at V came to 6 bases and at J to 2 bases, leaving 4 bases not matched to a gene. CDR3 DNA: TGTGCCAGCAGGTTCGGGACAGGGAACTATGGCTACACCTTC. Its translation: CASRFGTGNYGYTF.

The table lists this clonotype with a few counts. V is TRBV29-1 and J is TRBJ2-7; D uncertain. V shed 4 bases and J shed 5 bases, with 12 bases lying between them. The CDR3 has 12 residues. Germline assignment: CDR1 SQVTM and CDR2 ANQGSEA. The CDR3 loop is CSVGPRLNEQYF. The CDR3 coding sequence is TGCAGCGTTGGACCCCGACTTAACGAGCAGTACTTC.

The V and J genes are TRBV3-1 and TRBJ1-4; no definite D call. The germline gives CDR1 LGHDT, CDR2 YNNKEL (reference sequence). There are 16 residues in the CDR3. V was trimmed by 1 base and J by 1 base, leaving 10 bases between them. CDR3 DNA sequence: TGTGCCAGCAGCCAAGGAGTTATCGAAACTAATGAAAAACTGTTTTTT. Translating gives CASSQGVIETNEKLFF.

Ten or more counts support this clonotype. Written as DNA, the CDR3 is TGTGCCAGCATTAACCACAATGAGCAGTTCTTC. Translating it yields CASINHNEQFF. The chain has TRBV6-2 or TRBV6-3 and TRBJ2-1; D unresolved. The CDR3 totals 11 residues. Germline CDR1 is MNHEY and CDR2 is SVGEGT. V gave up 7 bases and J gave up 5 bases, with 6 bases separating them.

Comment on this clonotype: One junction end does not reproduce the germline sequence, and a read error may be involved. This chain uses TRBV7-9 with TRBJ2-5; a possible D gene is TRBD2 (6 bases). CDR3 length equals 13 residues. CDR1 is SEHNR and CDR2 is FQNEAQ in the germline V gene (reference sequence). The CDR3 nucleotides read TGTACCAGCAGCTTTGGGAGGAAAGAGTCCCAGTACTTC. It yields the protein CTSSFGRKESQYF.

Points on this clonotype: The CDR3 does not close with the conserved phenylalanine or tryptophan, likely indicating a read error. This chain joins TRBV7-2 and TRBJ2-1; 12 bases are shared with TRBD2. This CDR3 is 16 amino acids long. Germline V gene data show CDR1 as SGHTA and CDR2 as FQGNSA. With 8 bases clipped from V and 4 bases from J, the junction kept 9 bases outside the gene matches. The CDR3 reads CASPHLAGGIYNEQFL. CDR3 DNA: TGTGCCAGCCCCCACCTAGCGGGAGGGATATACAATGAGCAGTTCTTA.

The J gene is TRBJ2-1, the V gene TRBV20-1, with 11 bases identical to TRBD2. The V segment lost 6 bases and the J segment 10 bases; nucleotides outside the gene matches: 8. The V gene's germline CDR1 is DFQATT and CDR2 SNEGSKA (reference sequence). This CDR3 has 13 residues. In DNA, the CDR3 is TGCAGTGCAAGTACCGGGACTAGCGGAGAGCAGTTCTTC. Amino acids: CSASTGTSGEQFF.

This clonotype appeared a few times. The CDR3, as DNA: TGTGCCAGCAGTTTAACTAATCAGCCCCATGAGACCCAGTACTTC. This codes for CASSLTNQPHETQYF. This sequence joins TRBV28 and TRBJ2-5, with D unresolved. Deletions cut 2 bases from V and 5 bases from J, with 15 bases between. The germline gives CDR1 MDHEN, CDR2 SYDVKM. The CDR3 has 15 amino acids.

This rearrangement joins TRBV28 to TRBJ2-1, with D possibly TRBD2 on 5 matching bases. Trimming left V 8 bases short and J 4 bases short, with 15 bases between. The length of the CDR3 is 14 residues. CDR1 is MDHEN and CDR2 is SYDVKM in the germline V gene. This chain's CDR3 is CASRASGSYNEQFF. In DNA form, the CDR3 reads TGTGCCAGCCGGGCCAGCGGATCTTACAATGAGCAGTTCTTC.

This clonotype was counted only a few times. CDR3 nucleotides: TGCGCCAGCAGCTTGGCGATAACTAGCGGGAGCTCCTACAATGAGCAGTTCTTC. Translated, it gives CASSLAITSGSSYNEQFF. V gene TRBV5-1 combines with J gene TRBJ2-1, with 11 positions matching TRBD2. The germline V gene has CDR1 SGHRS and CDR2 YFSETQ. This CDR3 has 18 amino acids. V gave up 0 bases and J gave up 0 bases; unmatched junction bases: 5. Based on the CDR3 plus reference TRBV5-1 and TRBJ2-1, the full variable domain is KAGVTQTPRYLIKTRGQQVTLSCSPISGHRSVSWYQQTPGQGLQFLFEYFSETQRNKGNFPGRFSGRQFSNSRSEMNVSTLELGDSALYLCASSLAITSGSSYNEQFFGPGTRLTVL.

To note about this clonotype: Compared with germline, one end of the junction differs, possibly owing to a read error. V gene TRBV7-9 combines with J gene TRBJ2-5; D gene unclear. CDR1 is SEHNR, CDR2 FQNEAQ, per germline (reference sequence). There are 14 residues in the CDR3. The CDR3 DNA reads TGTGCCAGCAGCTTAGTTACCCAGCAAGAGACCCGGTACTTC. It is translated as CASSLVTQQETRYF.

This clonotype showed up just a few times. CDR3 DNA sequence: TGCAGCGTTGCGAAGAGCTCCTACAATGAGCAGTTCTTC. Translation: CSVAKSSYNEQFF. The chain combines TRBV29-1 with TRBJ2-1; D ambiguous. Germline V CDR1 and CDR2: SQVTM, ANQGSEA. CDR3 length: 13 residues. V lost 4 bases and J lost 0, with 7 bases in between.

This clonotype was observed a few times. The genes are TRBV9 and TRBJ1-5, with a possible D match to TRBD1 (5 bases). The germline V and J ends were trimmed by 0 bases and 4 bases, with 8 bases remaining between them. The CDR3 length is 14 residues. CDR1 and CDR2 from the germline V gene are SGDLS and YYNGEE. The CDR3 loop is CASSVGGKNQPQHF. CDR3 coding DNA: TGTGCCAGCAGCGTAGGGGGCAAGAATCAGCCCCAGCATTTT.

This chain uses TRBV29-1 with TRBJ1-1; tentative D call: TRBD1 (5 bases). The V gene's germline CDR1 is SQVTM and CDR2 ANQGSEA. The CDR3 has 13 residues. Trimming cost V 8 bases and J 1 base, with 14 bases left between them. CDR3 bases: TGCAGCTCCTCCGGGACCGCGAACACTGAAGCTTTCTTT. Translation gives CSSSGTANTEAFF.

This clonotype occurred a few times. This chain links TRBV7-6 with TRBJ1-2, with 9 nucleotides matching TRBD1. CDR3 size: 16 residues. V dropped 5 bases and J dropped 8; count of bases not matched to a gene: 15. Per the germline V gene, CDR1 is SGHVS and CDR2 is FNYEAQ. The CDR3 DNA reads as TGTGCCAGCAGCCCTCCCGGGACAGGGCGGCGTGGAGGCTACACCTTC. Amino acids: CASSPPGTGRRGGYTF.

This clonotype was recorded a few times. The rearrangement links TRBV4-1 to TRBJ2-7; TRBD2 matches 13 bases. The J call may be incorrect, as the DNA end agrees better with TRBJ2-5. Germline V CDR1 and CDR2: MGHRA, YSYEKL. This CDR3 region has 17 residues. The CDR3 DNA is TGCGCCAGCAGCCTACAGTTACTAGCGGGGGGGCTTGAGACCCAGTACTTC. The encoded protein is CASSLQLLAGGLETQYF.

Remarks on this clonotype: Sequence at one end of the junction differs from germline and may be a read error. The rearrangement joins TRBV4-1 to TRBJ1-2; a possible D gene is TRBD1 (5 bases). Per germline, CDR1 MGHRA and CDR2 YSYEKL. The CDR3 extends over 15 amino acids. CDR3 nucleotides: TGCGCCAGCAGCCAGAGGGACCTCCCTAACTATGGCTGCACCTTC. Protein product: CASSQRDLPNYGCTF.

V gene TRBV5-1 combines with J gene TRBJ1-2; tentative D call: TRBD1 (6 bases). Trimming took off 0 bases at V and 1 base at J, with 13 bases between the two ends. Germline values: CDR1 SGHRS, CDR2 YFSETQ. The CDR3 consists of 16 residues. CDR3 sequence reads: CASSLEPGASNYGYTF. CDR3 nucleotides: TGCGCCAGCAGCTTGGAGCCGGGGGCTAGTAACTATGGCTACACCTTC. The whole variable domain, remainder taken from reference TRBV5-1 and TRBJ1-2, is KAGVTQTPRYLIKTRGQQVTLSCSPISGHRSVSWYQQTPGQGLQFLFEYFSETQRNKGNFPGRFSGRQFSNSRSEMNVSTLELGDSALYLCASSLEPGASNYGYTFGSGTRLTVV.

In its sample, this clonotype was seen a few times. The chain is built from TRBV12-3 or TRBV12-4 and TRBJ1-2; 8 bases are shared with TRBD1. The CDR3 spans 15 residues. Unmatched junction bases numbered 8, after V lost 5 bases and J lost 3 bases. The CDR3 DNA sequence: TGTGCCAGCAGTCATGACGCGGACAGGGACTATGGCTACACCTTC. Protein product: CASSHDADRDYGYTF.